These T cell receptor beta chains were read from a single sample in a study of OX40 agonist ivuxolimab in advanced cancers. The protocol was immunoSEQ multiplex PCR, while the TCRdb copy is restricted to in-frame clones and leaves out a portion. The data hold over 5,000 clones, with less than 75% observed a single time. Specimen: CD4+ or CD8+ T cells sorted from blood, collected in a trial of the OX40 agonist ivuxolimab. These TCRs come from an adult with an advanced solid tumor such as melanoma, head and neck, liver or kidney cancer. Both conserved end residues are part of each CDR3. Only part of the rows carry a size: once, few, many, or a class if the clone is expanded.

j_call: TRBJ2-7; clone_size: NA; v_call: TRBV4-3; cdr3_aa: CASSQDPLVGQYF
j_call: TRBJ2-5; clone_size: NA; v_call: TRBV9; cdr3_aa: CASTRTGGFQETQYF
j_call: TRBJ1-4; clone_size: medium-sized; v_call: TRBV12-2; cdr3_aa: CASRLGGPEKLFF
j_call: TRBJ2-1; clone_size: NA; v_call: TRBV19; cdr3_aa: CASRTTSGGYNEQFF
j_call: TRBJ1-2; clone_size: NA; v_call: TRBV25-1; cdr3_aa: CASSAGYGYTF
j_call: TRBJ2-3; clone_size: NA; v_call: TRBV4-1; cdr3_aa: CASSPREGTDTQYF
j_call: TRBJ1-1; clone_size: NA; v_call: TRBV7-2; cdr3_aa: CASSLGGAGTEAFF
j_call: TRBJ2-3; clone_size: few; v_call: TRBV4-3; cdr3_aa: CASSQELEVDTQYF
j_call: TRBJ2-5; clone_size: once; v_call: TRBV13; cdr3_aa: CASSLAPGQQETQYF
j_call: TRBJ2-7; clone_size: NA; v_call: TRBV4-1; cdr3_aa: CASSQVNLPGSAYEQYF
j_call: TRBJ2-3; clone_size: NA; v_call: TRBV9; cdr3_aa: CASSGSGSGTDTQYF
j_call: TRBJ1-2; clone_size: NA; v_call: TRBV27; cdr3_aa: CASSPDRFGYTF
j_call: TRBJ2-7; clone_size: NA; v_call: TRBV7-9; cdr3_aa: CASSLAGGHEQYF
j_call: TRBJ1-1; clone_size: NA; v_call: TRBV7-2; cdr3_aa: CASSFLTPNTEAFF
j_call: TRBJ2-2; clone_size: few; v_call: TRBV2; cdr3_aa: CASREREENTGELFF
j_call: TRBJ1-5; clone_size: few; v_call: TRBV14; cdr3_aa: CASSPPLGPQHF
j_call: TRBJ2-1; clone_size: once; v_call: TRBV6-4; cdr3_aa: CASSDSGLAGHSYNEQFF
j_call: TRBJ1-1; clone_size: NA; v_call: TRBV7-6; cdr3_aa: CASSSGTDTEAFF
j_call: TRBJ1-2; clone_size: NA; v_call: TRBV2; cdr3_aa: CAREGNYGYTF
j_call: TRBJ2-7; clone_size: NA; v_call: TRBV4-1; cdr3_aa: CASSQGTSGNPYEQYF
j_call: TRBJ2-7; clone_size: NA; v_call: TRBV7-2; cdr3_aa: CASSSSWGTSGSLYEQYF
j_call: TRBJ2-3; clone_size: once; v_call: TRBV28; cdr3_aa: CASSLSSNLAAPGGDTQYF
j_call: TRBJ1-1; clone_size: medium-sized; v_call: TRBV2; cdr3_aa: CAIPRDSRNTEAFF
j_call: TRBJ2-7; clone_size: NA; v_call: TRBV7-2; cdr3_aa: CASSLLGTGSYEQYF
j_call: TRBJ1-1; clone_size: NA; v_call: TRBV7-8; cdr3_aa: CASSPGQLTEAFF
j_call: TRBJ2-3; clone_size: medium-sized; v_call: TRBV27; cdr3_aa: CASSLMASDTQYF
j_call: TRBJ2-5; clone_size: NA; v_call: TRBV6-5; cdr3_aa: CASSYSTGEGEETQYF
j_call: TRBJ2-5; clone_size: few; v_call: TRBV30; cdr3_aa: CAWAPLTGPQETQYF
j_call: TRBJ2-5; clone_size: once; v_call: TRBV28; cdr3_aa: CASSFLRTLGQETQYF
j_call: TRBJ1-6; clone_size: NA; v_call: TRBV4-3; cdr3_aa: CASSQDAGVYNSPLHF
j_call: NA; clone_size: NA; v_call: TRBV6-5; cdr3_aa: CASSRTSGRSYEQYF
j_call: TRBJ2-3; clone_size: NA; v_call: TRBV6-4; cdr3_aa: CASSDSPGPDTQYF
j_call: TRBJ2-3; clone_size: NA; v_call: TRBV6-5; cdr3_aa: CASSYNRGADTQYF
j_call: TRBJ2-1; clone_size: NA; v_call: TRBV9; cdr3_aa: CASSPRWTGYNEQFF
j_call: TRBJ2-3; clone_size: medium-sized; v_call: TRBV27; cdr3_aa: CASSLFGGFLTDTQYF
j_call: TRBJ2-1; clone_size: few; v_call: TRBV7-6; cdr3_aa: CASSLEGLAAYNEQFF
j_call: TRBJ2-7; clone_size: NA; v_call: TRBV6-1; cdr3_aa: CASSSGGRQYF
j_call: TRBJ1-1; clone_size: NA; v_call: TRBV5-4; cdr3_aa: CASSLGSRQGAGDTEAFF
j_call: TRBJ2-7; clone_size: NA; v_call: TRBV11-1; cdr3_aa: CASSLAGGPTYEQYF
j_call: TRBJ1-2; clone_size: medium-sized; v_call: TRBV6-1; cdr3_aa: CASSGRTGPNNYGYTF
j_call: TRBJ2-1; clone_size: once; v_call: TRBV19; cdr3_aa: CASSIGLADYNEQFF
j_call: TRBJ1-5; clone_size: NA; v_call: TRBV19; cdr3_aa: CASSTGLRGQPQHF
j_call: NA; clone_size: NA; v_call: TRBV7-9; cdr3_aa: CATEGTSYEQYF
j_call: TRBJ1-4; clone_size: NA; v_call: TRBV15; cdr3_aa: CATSREGTGYEKLFF
j_call: TRBJ2-2; clone_size: medium-sized; v_call: TRBV13; cdr3_aa: CASSSGLAGVRTGELFF
j_call: TRBJ2-6; clone_size: NA; v_call: TRBV7-2; cdr3_aa: CASSLELRRQSRANVLTF
j_call: TRBJ1-5; clone_size: NA; v_call: TRBV21-1; cdr3_aa: CARSNRPQHF
j_call: TRBJ1-1; clone_size: NA; v_call: TRBV5-4; cdr3_aa: CASSSATGGNTEAFF
j_call: TRBJ2-4; clone_size: NA; v_call: TRBV27; cdr3_aa: CASSLSRLAGQYF
j_call: TRBJ1-2; clone_size: NA; v_call: TRBV14; cdr3_aa: CASSQYRGTGLPYGYTF
j_call: TRBJ2-3; clone_size: NA; v_call: TRBV28; cdr3_aa: CASSFTDTQYF
j_call: TRBJ2-3; clone_size: NA; v_call: TRBV11-2; cdr3_aa: CASSSHPAADTQYF
j_call: TRBJ2-2; clone_size: NA; v_call: TRBV10-2; cdr3_aa: CASTEGTSGTTGELFF
j_call: TRBJ2-7; clone_size: NA; v_call: TRBV4-3; cdr3_aa: CASSQREGLAGVSEQYF
j_call: TRBJ1-4; clone_size: few; v_call: TRBV27; cdr3_aa: CASSLYGFAGEKLFF